This entry concerns a single T cell receptor beta chain. Its specificity is not known. One end of the junction is discordant with germline, which a read error may explain. With a constant-region primer, TCR beta cDNA was made from approximately 500 ng of total RNA. Three nested multiplex PCR rounds of slightly modified ARM-PCR generated TCR beta libraries. A C-beta reverse primer and TRBV1-TRBV30 forward primers served in each of the first two PCR rounds, at ten to eleven cycles apiece. One entry per CDR3 protein results from TCRdb running MiXCR on the multiplex PCR reads. This table has under 110,000 distinct CDR3 sequences, around 73% appearing once. The sample belongs to a study of tumor-infiltrating lymphocytes in primary liver carcinoma. Whole-study context: Sequencing of the samples generated roughly 3.5 to 7.13 million productive TCRbeta reads, with similar yields across tissue types.

Co-extracted RNA and DNA came from roughly 20-30 mg of unsorted bulk tissue. Per the germline V gene, CDR1 is SGHNT and CDR2 is YENEEA. The CDR3 extends over 14 amino acids. Findings and caveats of the study: It was in tumors, not blood, that the top-250-clone fraction was significantly higher (p = 0.039).

The J gene is TRBJ1-1, the V gene TRBV11-3, with D unresolved. The TCR comes from a woman aged 60-70 years with primary liver carcinoma and hepatitis B virus infection. Input material: liver tumor tissue from sampling region 2. Regarding subset: tumor region T2, inferior pole. The CDR3 is CTSSQNGSNTEAFF. The CDR3 nucleotides are TGTACCAGCAGCCAGAACGGCTCGAACACTGAAGCTTTCTTT.